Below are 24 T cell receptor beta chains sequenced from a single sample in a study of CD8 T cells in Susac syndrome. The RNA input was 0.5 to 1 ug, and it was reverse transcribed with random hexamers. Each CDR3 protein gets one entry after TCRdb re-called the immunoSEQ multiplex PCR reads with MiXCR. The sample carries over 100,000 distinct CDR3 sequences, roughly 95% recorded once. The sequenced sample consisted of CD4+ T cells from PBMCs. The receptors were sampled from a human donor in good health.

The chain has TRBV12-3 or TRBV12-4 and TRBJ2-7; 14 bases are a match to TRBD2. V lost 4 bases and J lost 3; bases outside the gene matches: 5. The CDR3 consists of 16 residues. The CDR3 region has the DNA TGTGCCAGCAGTTCCTCCGGGACTAGCGGGGGCTACGAGCAGTACTTC. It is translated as CASSSSGTSGGYEQYF.

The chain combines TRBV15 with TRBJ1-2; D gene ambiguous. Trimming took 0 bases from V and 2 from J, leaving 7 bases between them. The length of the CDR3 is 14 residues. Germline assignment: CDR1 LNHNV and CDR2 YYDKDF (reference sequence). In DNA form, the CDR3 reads TGTGCCACCAGCAGAGACAACTCCAACTATGGCTACACCTTC. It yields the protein CATSRDNSNYGYTF.

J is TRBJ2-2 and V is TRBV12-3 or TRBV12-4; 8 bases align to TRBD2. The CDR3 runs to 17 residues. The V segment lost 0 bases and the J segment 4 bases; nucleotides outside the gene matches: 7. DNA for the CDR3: TGTGCCAGCAGTTTAGCGTCCCTAGCGGGCGCCACCGGGGAGCTGTTTTTT. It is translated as CASSLASLAGATGELFF.

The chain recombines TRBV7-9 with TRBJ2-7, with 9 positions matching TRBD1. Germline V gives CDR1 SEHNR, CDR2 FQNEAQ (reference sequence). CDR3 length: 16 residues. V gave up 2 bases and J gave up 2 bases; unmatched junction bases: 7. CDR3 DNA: TGTGCCAGCAGCTTACCGGGACAGGGTTCCCCCTACGAGCAGTACTTC. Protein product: CASSLPGQGSPYEQYF.

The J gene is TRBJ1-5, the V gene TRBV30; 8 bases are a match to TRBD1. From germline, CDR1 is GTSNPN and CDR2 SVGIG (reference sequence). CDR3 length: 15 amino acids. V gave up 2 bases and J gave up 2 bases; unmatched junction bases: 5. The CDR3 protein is CAWSPDRGGNQPQHF. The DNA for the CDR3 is TGTGCCTGGAGTCCCGACAGGGGTGGCAATCAGCCCCAGCATTTT.

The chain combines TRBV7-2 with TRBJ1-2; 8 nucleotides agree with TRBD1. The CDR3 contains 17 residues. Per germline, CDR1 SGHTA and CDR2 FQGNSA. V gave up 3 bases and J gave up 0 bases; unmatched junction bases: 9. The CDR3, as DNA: TGTGCCAGCAGCTTTAACGGCAGGGGGCTTCCTAACTATGGCTACACCTTC. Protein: CASSFNGRGLPNYGYTF.

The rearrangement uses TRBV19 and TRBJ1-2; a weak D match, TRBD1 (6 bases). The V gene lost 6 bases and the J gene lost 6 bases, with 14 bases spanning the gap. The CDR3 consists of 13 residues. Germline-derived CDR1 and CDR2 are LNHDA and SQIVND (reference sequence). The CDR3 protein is CASSVVQGHGYTF. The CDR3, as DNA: TGTGCCAGTAGCGTCGTACAGGGCCATGGCTACACCTTC.

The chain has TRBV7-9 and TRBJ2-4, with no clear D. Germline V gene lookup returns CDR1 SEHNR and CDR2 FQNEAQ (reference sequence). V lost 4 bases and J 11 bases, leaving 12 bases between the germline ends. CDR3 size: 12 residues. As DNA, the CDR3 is TGTGCCAGCAGCTACAACTCCCGCTTTCAGTACTTC. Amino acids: CASSYNSRFQYF.

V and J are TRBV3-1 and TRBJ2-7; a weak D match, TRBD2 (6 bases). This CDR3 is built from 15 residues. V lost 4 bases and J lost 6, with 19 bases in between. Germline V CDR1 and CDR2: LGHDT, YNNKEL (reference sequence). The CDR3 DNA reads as TGTGCCAGCAGCCCCCGGGACTGGATTAATTTCGAGCAGTACTTC. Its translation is CASSPRDWINFEQYF.

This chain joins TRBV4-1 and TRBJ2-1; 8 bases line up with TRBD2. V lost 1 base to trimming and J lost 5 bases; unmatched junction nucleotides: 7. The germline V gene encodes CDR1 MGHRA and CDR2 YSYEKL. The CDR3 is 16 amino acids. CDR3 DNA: TGCGCCAGCAGCCAAGGAAGTGAGCGGGAGAACAATGAGCAGTTCTTC. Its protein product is CASSQGSERENNEQFF.

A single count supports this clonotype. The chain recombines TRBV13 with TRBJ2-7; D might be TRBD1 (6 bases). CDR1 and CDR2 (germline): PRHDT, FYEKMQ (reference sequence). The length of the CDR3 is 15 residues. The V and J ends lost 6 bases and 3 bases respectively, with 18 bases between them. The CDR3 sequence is CASSSLRDTFYEQYF. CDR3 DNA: TGTGCCAGCAGTTCCCTCCGGGACACCTTCTACGAGCAGTACTTC. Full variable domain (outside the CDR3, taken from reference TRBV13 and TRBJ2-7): AAGVIQSPRHLIKEKRETATLKCYPIPRHDTVYWYQQGPGQDPQFLISFYEKMQSDKGSIPDRFSAQQFSDYHSELNMSSLELGDSALYFCASSSLRDTFYEQYFGPGTRLTVT.

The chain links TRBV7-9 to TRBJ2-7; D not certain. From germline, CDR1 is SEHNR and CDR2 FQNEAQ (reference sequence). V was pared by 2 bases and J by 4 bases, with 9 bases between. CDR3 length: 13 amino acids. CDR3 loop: CASSLPGLYEQYF. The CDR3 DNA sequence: TGTGCCAGCAGCTTACCCGGGTTGTACGAGCAGTACTTC.

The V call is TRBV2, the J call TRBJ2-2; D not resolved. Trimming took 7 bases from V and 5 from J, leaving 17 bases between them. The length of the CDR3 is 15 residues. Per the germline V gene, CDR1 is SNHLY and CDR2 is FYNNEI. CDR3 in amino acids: CASTSTWMGTGELFF. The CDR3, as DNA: TGTGCCAGCACGTCAACATGGATGGGGACCGGGGAGCTGTTTTTT.

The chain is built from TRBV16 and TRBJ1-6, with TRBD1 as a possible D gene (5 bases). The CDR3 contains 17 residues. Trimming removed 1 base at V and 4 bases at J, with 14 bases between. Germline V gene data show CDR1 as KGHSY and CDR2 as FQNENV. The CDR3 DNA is TGTGCCAGCAGCCAATTAAATCCGAGGGGATATAATTCACCCCTCCACTTT. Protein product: CASSQLNPRGYNSPLHF.

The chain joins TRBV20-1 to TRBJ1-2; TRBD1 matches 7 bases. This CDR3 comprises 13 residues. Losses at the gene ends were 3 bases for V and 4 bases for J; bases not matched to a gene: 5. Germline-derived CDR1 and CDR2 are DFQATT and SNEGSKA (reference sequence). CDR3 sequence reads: CSASDRASYGYTF. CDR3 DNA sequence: TGCAGTGCTAGCGACAGGGCTAGCTATGGCTACACCTTC.

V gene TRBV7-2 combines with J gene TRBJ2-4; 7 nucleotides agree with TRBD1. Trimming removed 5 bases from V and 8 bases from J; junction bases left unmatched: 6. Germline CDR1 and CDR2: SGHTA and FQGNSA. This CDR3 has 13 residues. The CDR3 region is CASSPQGQDIQYF. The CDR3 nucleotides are TGTGCCAGCAGCCCACAGGGGCAGGACATTCAGTACTTC.

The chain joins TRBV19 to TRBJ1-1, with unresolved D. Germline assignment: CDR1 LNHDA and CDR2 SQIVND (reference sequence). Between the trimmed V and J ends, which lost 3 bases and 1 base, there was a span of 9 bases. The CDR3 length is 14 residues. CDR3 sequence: CASSIIGENTEAFF. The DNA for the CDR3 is TGTGCCAGTAGTATTATTGGTGAGAACACTGAAGCTTTCTTT.

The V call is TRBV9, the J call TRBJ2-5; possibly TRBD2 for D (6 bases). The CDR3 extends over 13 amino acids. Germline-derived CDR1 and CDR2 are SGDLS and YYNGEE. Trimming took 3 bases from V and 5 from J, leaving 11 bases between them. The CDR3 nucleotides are TGTGCCAGCAGCGCGGGACTGGTGGAGACCCAGTACTTC. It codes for CASSAGLVETQYF.

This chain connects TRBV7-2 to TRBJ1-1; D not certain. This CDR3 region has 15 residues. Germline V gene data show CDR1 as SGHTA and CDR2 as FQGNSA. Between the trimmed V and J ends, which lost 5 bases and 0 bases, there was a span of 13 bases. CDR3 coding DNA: TGTGCCAGCAGCCCACAAGCTAGCATGAACACTGAAGCTTTCTTT. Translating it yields CASSPQASMNTEAFF.

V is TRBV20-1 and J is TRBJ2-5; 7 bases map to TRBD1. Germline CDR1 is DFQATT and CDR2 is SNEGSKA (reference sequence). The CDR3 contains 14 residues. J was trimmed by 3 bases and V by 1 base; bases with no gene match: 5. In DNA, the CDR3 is TGCAGTGCTAGAGTGGGGACAGCCAAAGAGACCCAGTACTTC. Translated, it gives CSARVGTAKETQYF.

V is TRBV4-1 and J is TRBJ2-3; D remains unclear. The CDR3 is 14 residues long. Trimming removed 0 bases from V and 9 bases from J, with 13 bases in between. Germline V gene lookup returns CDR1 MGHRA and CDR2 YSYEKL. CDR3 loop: CASSQETGLGTQYF. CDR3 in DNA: TGCGCCAGCAGCCAAGAAACCGGGCTTGGGACGCAGTATTTT.

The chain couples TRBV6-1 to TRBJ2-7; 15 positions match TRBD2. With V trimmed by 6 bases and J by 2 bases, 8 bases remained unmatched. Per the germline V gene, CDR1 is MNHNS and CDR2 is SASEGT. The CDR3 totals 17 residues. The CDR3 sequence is CASSTVRTSGRAYEQYF. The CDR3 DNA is TGTGCCAGCAGCACCGTACGGACTAGCGGGAGGGCCTACGAGCAGTACTTC.

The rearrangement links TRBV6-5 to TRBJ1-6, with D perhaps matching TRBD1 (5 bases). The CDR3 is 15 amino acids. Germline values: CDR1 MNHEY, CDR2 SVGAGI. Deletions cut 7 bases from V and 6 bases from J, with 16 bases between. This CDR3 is CASTYPGQVNSPLHF. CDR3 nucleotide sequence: TGTGCCAGCACCTATCCGGGGCAGGTTAATTCACCCCTCCACTTT.

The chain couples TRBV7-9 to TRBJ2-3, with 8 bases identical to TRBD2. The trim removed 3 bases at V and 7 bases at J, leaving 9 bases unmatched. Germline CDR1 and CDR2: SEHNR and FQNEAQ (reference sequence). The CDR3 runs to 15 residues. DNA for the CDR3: TGTGCCAGCAGCTTCCTAGCGGGCCGTCTAAATACGCAGTATTTT. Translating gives CASSFLAGRLNTQYF.